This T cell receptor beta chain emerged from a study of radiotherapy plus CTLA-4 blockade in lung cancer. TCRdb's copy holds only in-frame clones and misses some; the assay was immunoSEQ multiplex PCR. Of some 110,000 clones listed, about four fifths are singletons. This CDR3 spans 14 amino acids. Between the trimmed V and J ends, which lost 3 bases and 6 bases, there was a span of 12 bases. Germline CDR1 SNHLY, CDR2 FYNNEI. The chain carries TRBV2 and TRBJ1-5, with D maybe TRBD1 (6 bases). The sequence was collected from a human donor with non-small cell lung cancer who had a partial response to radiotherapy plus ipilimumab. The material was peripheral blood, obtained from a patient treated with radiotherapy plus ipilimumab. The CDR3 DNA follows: TGTGCCAGCAGTGACGGGGGGCTATTTCAGCCCCAGCATTTT. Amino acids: CASSDGGLFQPQHF.